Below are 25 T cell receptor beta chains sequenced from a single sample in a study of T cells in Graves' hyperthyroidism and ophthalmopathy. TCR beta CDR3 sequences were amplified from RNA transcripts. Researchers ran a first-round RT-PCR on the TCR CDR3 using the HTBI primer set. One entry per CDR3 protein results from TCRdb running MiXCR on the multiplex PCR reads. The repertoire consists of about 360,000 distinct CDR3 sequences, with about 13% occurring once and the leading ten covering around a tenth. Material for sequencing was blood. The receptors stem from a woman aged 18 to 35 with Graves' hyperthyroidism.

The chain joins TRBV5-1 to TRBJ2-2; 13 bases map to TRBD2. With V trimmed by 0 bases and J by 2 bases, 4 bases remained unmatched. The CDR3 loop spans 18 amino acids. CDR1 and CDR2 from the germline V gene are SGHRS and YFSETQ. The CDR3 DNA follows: TGCGCCAGCAGCTTGGGCCGACTAGCGGGGGGTAACACCGGGGAGCTGTTTTTT. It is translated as CASSLGRLAGGNTGELFF.

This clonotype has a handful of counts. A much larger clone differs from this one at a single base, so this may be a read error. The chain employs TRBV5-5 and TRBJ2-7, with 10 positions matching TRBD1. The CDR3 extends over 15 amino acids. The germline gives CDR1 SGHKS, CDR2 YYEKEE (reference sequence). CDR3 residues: CASSFPGQGSYKQYF. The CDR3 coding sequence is TGTGCCAGCAGCTTTCCGGGACAGGGGAGCTACAAGCAGTACTTC.

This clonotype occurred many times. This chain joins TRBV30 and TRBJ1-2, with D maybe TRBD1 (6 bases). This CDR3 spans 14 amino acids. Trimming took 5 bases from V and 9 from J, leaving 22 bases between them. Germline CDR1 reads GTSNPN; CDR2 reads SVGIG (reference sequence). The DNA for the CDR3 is TGTGCCTGGGGACACGGACAGCCGGTGGGGAGCTACACCTTC. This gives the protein CAWGHGQPVGSYTF.

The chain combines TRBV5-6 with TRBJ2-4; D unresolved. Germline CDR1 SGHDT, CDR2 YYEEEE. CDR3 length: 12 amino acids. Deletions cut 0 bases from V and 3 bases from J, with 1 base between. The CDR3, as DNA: TGTGCCAGCAGCTTGGACAAAAACATTCAGTACTTC. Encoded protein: CASSLDKNIQYF.

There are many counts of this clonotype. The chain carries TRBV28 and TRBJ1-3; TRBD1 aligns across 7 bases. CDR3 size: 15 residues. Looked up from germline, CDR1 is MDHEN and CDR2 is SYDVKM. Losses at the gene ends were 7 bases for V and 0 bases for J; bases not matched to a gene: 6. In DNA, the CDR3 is TGTGCCAGCATCGGACAGGCAGGCTCTGGAAACACCATATATTTT. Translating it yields CASIGQAGSGNTIYF.

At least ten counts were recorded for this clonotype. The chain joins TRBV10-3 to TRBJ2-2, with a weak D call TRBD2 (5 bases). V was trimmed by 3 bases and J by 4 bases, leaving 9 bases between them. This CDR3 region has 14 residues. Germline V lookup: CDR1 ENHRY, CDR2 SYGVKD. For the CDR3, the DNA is TGTGCCATCAGTGAACTTGAGGGCACCGGGGAGCTGTTTTTT. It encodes CAISELEGTGELFF.

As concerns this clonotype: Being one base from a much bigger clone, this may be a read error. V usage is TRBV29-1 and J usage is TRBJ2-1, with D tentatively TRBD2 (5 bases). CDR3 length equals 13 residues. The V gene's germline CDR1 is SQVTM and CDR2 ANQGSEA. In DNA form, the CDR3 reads TGCAGCGGGCGGGCGAGCTCCTACAATGGGCAGTTCTTC. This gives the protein CSGRASSYNGQFF.

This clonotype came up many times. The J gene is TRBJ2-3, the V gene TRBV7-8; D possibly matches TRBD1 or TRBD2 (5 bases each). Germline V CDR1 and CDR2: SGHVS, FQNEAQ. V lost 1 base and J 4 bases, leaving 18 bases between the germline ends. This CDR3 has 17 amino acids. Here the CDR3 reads CASSLVGRVWGPDTQYF. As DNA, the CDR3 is TGTGCCAGCAGCTTAGTCGGCAGGGTGTGGGGACCAGATACGCAGTATTTT.

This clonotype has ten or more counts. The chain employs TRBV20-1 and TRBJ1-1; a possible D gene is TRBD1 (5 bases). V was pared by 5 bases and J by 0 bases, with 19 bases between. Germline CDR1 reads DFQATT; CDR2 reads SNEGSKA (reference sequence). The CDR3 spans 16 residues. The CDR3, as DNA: TGCAGTGCTCGTCACTCCGGCCGACAGCTGAACACTGAAGCTTTCTTT. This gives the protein CSARHSGRQLNTEAFF.

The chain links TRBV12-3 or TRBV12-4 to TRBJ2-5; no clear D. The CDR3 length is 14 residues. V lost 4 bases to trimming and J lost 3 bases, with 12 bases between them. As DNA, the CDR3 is TGTGCCAGCAGTTCTCTCCCGGTGGAAGAGACCCAGTACTTC. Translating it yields CASSSLPVEETQYF.

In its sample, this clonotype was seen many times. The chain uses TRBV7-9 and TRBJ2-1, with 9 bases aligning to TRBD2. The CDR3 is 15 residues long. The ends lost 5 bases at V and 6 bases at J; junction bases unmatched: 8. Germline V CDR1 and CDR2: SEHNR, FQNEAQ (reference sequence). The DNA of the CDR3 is TGTGCCAGCAGCCCGCGGACTAGCGCCAGCAATGAGCAGTTCTTC. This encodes CASSPRTSASNEQFF.

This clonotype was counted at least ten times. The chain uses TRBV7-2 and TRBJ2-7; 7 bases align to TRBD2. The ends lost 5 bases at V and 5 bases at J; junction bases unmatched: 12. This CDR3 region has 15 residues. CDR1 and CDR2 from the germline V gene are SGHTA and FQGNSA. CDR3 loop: CASSLQLGRHDEQYF. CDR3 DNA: TGTGCCAGCAGCCTACAGCTCGGGAGGCACGACGAGCAGTACTTC. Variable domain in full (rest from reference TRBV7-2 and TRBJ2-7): GAGVSQSPSNKVTEKGKDVELRCDPISGHTALYWYRQSLGQGLEFLIYFQGNSAPDKSGLPSDRFSAERTGGSVSTLTIQRTQQEDSAVYLCASSLQLGRHDEQYFGPGTRLTVT.

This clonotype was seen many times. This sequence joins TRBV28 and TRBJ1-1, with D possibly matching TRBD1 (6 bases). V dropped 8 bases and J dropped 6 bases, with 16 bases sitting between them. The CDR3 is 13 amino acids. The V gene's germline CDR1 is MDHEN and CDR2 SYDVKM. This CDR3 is CASEPQQGSEAFF. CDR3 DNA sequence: TGTGCCAGCGAACCCCAACAGGGTTCTGAAGCTTTCTTT.

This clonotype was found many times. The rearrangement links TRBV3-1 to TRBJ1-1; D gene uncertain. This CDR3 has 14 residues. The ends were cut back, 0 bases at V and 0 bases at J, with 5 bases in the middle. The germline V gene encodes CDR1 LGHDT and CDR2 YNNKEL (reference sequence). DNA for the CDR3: TGTGCCAGCAGCCAAGATGATATGAACACTGAAGCTTTCTTT. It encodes CASSQDDMNTEAFF.

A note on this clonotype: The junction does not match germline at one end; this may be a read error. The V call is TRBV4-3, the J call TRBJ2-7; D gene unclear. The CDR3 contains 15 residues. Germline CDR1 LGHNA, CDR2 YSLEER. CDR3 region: CASSQDRAGTYELYF. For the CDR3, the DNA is TGCGCCAGCAGCCAAGATCGAGCTGGCACCTACGAGCTGTACTTC.

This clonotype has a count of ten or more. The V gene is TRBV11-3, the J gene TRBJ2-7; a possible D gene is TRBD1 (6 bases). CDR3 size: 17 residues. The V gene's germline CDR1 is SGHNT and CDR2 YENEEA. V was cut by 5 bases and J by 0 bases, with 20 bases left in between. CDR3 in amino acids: CASSTLGGRGPSYEQYF. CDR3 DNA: TGTGCCAGCAGCACGTTGGGTGGCAGGGGTCCCTCCTACGAGCAGTACTTC.

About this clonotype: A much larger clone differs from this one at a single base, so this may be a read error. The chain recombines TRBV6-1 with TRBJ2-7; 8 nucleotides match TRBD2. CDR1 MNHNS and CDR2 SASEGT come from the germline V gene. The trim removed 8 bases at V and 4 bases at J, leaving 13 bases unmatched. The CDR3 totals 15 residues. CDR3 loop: CASLGTGGRIYEQYF. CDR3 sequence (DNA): TGTGCCAGCCTGGGGACTGGCGGGAGGATTTACGAGCAGTACTTC.

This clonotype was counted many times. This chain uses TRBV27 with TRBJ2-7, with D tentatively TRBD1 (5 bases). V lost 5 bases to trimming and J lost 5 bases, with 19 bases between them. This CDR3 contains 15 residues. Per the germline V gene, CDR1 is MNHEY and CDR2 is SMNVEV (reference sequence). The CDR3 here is CASSPGQALSDEQYF. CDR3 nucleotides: TGTGCCAGCAGTCCAGGACAAGCTTTGAGCGACGAGCAGTACTTC.

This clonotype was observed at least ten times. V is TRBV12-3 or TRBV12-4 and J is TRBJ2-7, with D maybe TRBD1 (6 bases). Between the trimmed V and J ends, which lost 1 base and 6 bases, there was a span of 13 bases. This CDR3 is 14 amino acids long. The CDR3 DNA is TGTGCCAGCAGTTTAGAGCCAGGGGCGGGCGAGCAGTACTTC. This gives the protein CASSLEPGAGEQYF.

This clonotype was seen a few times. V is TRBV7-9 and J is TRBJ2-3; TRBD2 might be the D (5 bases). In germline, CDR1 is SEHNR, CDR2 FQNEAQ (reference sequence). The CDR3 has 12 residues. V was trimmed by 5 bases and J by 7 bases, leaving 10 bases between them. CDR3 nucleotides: TGTGCCAGCAGCGAAGGACTTCATACGCAGTATTTT. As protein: CASSEGLHTQYF.

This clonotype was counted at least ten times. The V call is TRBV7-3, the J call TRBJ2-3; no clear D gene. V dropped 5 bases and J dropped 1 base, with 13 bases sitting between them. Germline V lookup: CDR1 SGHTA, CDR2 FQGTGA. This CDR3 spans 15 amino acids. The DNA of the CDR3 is TGTGCCAGCAGCCCCCGCGGCCGGGGCACAGATACGCAGTATTTT. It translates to CASSPRGRGTDTQYF. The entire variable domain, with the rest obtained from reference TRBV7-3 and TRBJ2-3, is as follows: GAGVSQTPSNKVTEKGKYVELRCDPISGHTALYWYRQSLGQGPEFLIYFQGTGAADDSGLPNDRFFAVRPEGSVSTLKIQRTERGDSAVYLCASSPRGRGTDTQYFGPGTRLTVL.

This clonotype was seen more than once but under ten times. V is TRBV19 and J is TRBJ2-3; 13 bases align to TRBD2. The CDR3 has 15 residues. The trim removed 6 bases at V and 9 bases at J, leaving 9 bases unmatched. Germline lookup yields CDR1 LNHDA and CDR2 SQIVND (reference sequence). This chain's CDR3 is CASSPTSGRWDTQYF. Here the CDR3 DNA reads TGTGCCAGTAGCCCGACTAGCGGGAGGTGGGACACGCAGTATTTT. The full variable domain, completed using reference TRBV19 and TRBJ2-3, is DGGITQSPKYLFRKEGQNVTLSCEQNLNHDAMYWYRQDPGQGLRLIYYSQIVNDFQKGDIAEGYSVSREKKESFPLTVTSAQKNPTAFYLCASSPTSGRWDTQYFGPGTRLTVL.

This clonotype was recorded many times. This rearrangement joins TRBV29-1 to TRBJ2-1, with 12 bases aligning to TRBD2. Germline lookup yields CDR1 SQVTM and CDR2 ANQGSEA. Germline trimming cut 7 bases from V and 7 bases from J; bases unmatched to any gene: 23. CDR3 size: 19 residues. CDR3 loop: CSATNVRTSGAIVGNEQFF. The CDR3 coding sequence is TGCAGCGCTACGAATGTTAGGACTAGCGGGGCCATCGTCGGGAATGAGCAGTTCTTC.

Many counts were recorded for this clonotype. The CDR3 spells CASSPGNSGFHTPLHF. The CDR3 DNA follows: TGTGCCAGCAGCCCCGGTAATTCGGGATTCCATACACCCCTCCACTTT. The rearrangement links TRBV7-3 to TRBJ1-6; D remains unclear. The CDR3 covers 16 residues. Germline assignment: CDR1 SGHTA and CDR2 FQGTGA. V was cut by 5 bases and J by 11 bases, with 22 bases left in between.

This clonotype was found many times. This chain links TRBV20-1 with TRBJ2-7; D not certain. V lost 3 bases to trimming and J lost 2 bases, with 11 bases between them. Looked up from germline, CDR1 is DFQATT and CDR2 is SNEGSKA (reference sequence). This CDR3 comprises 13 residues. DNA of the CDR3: TGCAGTGCTAGCGGCGCGGAGCCCTACGAGCAGTACTTC. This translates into CSASGAEPYEQYF.